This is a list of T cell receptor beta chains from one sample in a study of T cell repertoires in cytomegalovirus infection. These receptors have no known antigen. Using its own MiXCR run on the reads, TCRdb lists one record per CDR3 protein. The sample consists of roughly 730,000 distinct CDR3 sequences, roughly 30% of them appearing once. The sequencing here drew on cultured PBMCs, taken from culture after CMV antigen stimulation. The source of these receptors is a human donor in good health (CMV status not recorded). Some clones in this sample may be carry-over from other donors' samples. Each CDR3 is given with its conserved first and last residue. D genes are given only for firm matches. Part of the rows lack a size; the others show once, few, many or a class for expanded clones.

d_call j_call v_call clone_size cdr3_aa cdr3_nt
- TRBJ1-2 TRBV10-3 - CAISESQGQGYTF TGTGCCATCAGTGAGTCGCAGGGTCAGGGCTACACCTTC
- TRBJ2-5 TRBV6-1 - CASSEYSSQETQYF TGTGCCAGCAGTGAATACAGTTCCCAAGAGACCCAGTACTTC
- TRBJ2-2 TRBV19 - CASSGDLSTGELFF TGTGCCAGTTCTGGGGATTTGTCCACCGGGGAGCTGTTTTTT
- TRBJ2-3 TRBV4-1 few CASSQVAASTDTQYF TGCGCCAGCAGCCAAGTGGCGGCTAGCACAGATACGCAGTATTTT
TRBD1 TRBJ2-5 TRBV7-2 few CASSRQGRQETQYF TGTGCCAGCAGCCGACAGGGGCGGCAAGAGACCCAGTACTTC
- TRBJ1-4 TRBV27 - CASSLMVGGEKLFF TGTGCCAGCAGTTTAATGGTCGGGGGAGAAAAACTGTTTTTT
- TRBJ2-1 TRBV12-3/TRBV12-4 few CASSLRGAHIYNEQFF TGTGCCAGCAGCTTGAGGGGTGCCCATATCTACAATGAGCAGTTCTTC
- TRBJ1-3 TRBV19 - CASTQKFGNTIYF TGTGCCAGTACCCAGAAATTTGGAAACACCATATATTTT
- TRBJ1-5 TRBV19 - CASSRQRQPQHF TGTGCCAGTAGTCGGCAGAGGCAGCCCCAGCATTTT
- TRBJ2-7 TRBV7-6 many CASSFTAYEQYF TGTGCCAGCAGCTTCACGGCGTACGAGCAGTACTTC